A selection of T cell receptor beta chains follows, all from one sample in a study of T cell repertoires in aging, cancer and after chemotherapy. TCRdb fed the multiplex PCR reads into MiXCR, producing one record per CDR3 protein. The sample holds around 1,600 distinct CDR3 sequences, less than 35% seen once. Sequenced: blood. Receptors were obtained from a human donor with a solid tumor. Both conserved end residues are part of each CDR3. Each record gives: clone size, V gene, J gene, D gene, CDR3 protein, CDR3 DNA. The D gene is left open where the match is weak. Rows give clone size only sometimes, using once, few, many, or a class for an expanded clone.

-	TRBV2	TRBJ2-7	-	CASSESQSAGHLSYEQYF	TGTGCCAGCAGTGAATCCCAGTCAGCGGGACACCTCTCCTACGAGCAGTACTTC
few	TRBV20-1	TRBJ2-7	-	CSARDEGKNYEQYF	TGCAGTGCTAGAGATGAGGGGAAGAACTACGAGCAGTACTTC
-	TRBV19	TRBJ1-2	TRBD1	CASSMVGQGSGYTF	TGTGCCAGTAGTATGGTGGGACAGGGAAGCGGCTACACCTTC
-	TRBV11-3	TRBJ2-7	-	CASSSPRQAEQYF	TGTGCCAGCAGCTCCCCGAGACAGGCCGAGCAGTACTTC
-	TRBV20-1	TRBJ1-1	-	CSARDQDGKAFF	TGCAGTGCTAGAGATCAGGACGGAAAAGCTTTCTTT
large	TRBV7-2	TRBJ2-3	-	CASSLGQESTQYF	TGTGCCAGCAGCTTAGGACAGGAAAGTACGCAGTATTTT
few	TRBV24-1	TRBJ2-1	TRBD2	CATLGGRAGDEQFF	TGTGCCACCTTAGGCGGGAGGGCCGGGGATGAGCAGTTCTTC
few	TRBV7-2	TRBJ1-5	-	CASSLDSTQPQHF	TGTGCCAGCAGTTTGGACAGTACACAGCCCCAGCATTTT
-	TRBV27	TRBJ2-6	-	CASRAGQTTSGANVLTF	TGTGCCAGCAGAGCGGGACAGACTACCTCTGGGGCCAACGTCCTGACTTTC
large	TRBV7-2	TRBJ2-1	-	CASSPGGGQSSYNEQFF	TGTGCCAGCAGCCCAGGGGGGGGGCAGAGCTCCTACAATGAGCAGTTCTTC
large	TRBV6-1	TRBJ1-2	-	CASSEVYGYTF	TGTGCCAGCAGTGAAGTATATGGCTACACCTTC
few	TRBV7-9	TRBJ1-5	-	CASSLEGTGYQPQHF	TGTGCCAGCAGCTTAGAAGGGACGGGCTATCAGCCCCAGCATTTT
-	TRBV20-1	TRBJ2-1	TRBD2	CSAPGLADYNEQFF	TGCAGTGCACCGGGACTAGCGGACTACAATGAGCAGTTCTTC
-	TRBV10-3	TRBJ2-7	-	CAISDLGSPSRDEQYF	TGTGCCATCAGTGATTTGGGTTCTCCAAGCCGGGACGAGCAGTACTTC
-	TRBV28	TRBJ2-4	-	CASGSGIQYF	TGTGCCAGCGGCTCGGGGATTCAGTACTTC
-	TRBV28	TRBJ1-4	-	CASSLAGTNEKLFF	TGTGCCAGCAGTTTGGCCGGGACTAATGAAAAACTGTTTTTT
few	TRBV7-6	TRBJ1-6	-	CASSFPGPGASPLHF	TGTGCCAGCAGCTTCCCCGGGCCAGGGGCTTCACCCCTCCACTTT
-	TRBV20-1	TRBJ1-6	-	CSASPGTNSPLHF	TGCAGTGCTAGCCCGGGGACAAATTCACCCCTCCACTTT
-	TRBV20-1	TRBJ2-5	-	CSARDLETQYF	TGCAGTGCTAGAGATCTGGAGACCCAGTACTTC
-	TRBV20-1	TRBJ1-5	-	CSASSRVRGSQPQHF	TGCAGTGCTAGCTCCCGGGTCAGGGGAAGCCAGCCCCAGCATTTT
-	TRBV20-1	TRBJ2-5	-	CSARSSASEWETQYF	TGCAGTGCGAGGAGCAGTGCTAGTGAGTGGGAGACCCAGTACTTC
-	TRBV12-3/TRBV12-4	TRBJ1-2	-	CASRISWTSNYGYTF	TGTGCCAGCCGGATCTCCTGGACTTCTAACTATGGCTACACCTTC
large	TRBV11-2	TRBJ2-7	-	CASTPGPTYEQYF	TGTGCCAGCACCCCCGGGCCGACCTACGAGCAGTACTTC
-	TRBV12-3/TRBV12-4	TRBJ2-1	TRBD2	CASSLPTSGRGNEQFF	TGTGCCAGCAGTCTTCCGACTAGCGGGAGAGGGAATGAGCAGTTCTTC
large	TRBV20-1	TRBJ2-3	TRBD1	CSARVRGGTVTDTQYF	TGCAGTGCTAGAGTTCGTGGTGGGACAGTCACAGATACGCAGTATTTT
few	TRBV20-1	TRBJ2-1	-	CSARIATYNEQFF	TGCAGTGCTAGGATAGCTACTTACAATGAGCAGTTCTTC
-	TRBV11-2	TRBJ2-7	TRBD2	CASKPSGGLGYEQYF	TGTGCCAGCAAACCCTCGGGGGGATTGGGCTACGAGCAGTACTTC
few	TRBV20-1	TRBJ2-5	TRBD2	CSARDPASGGEETQYF	TGCAGTGCTAGAGACCCGGCTAGCGGGGGGGAAGAGACCCAGTACTTC
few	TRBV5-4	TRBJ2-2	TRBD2	CASRPGTSSGELFF	TGTGCCAGCAGGCCCGGGACTAGCAGCGGGGAGCTGTTTTTT
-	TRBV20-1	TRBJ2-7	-	CSARRPGPGYEQYF	TGCAGTGCAAGACGTCCGGGACCGGGTTACGAGCAGTACTTC
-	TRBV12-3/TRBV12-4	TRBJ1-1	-	CASTKGGTVNTEAFF	TGTGCCAGCACCAAGGGGGGCACCGTGAACACTGAAGCTTTCTTT
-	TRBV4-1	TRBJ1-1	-	CASSQVARYEAFF	TGCGCCAGCAGCCAAGTGGCTAGATATGAAGCTTTCTTT
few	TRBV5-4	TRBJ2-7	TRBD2	CASSPGGSGVREQYF	TGTGCCAGCAGCCCTGGCGGTAGCGGGGTCAGGGAGCAGTACTTC
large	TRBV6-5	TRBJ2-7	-	CASRSYPGNNEQYF	TGTGCCAGCAGATCATACCCAGGGAATAACGAGCAGTACTTC
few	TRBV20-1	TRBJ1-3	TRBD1	CSAPGQPSGNTIYF	TGCAGTGCCCCGGGACAGCCTTCAGGAAACACCATATATTTT
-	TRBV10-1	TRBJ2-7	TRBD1	CASSESVGTGLSYEQYF	TGCGCCAGCAGTGAGTCTGTAGGGACAGGGTTGTCCTACGAGCAGTACTTC
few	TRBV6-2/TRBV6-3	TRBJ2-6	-	CASKGTGANVLTF	TGTGCCAGCAAAGGGACTGGGGCCAACGTCCTGACTTTC